This entry is about one T cell receptor (beta chain). This CDR3 has 15 residues. From germline, CDR1 is SEHNR and CDR2 FQNEAQ (reference sequence). The V gene end was trimmed by 6 bases and the J gene end by 7 bases; junction bases not matched to a gene: 15. Authors' methods: Estimates of nucleated cell counts were drawn from the amplification of reference gene primers. Clones were sequenced by immunoSEQ multiplex PCR, and TCRdb holds only the in-frame ones, with some missing. V and J calls and clone size are those listed in that table; D and trimming were worked out from the DNA. The data show 65,000 to 70,000 clones, about 91% seen once. The data originate from a study of blood T cell repertoires in COVID-19. Study-level information: There were acute and convalescent COVID-19 samples, and they came from the United States, Italy and Spain. Nucleic acid was either cDNA or gDNA, and it came from T cells, B-cell-depleted T cells, or PBMCs.

The J gene is TRBJ2-7, the V gene TRBV7-9; 7 bases map to TRBD1. The TCR was taken from a human donor with active COVID-19. The donor label of this sample is uncertain. The specimen sequenced was peripheral blood. The CDR3 DNA sequence: TGTGCCAGCAGGGAAGGGAAGGGGGCTGCTGGGGAGCAGTACTTC. This translates into CASREGKGAAGEQYF.